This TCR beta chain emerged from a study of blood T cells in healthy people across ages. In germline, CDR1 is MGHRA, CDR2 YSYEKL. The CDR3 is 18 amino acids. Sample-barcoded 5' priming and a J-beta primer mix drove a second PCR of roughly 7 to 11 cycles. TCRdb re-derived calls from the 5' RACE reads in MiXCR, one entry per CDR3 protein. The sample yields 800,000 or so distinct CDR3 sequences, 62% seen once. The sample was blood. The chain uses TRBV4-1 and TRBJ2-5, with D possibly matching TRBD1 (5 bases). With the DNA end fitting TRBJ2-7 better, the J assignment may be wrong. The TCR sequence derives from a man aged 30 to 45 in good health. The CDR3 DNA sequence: TGCGCCAGCAGCCATCTGGAGTCCTCAGCAGGGTACCGCTCCGAGCAGTACTTC. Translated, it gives CASSHLESSAGYRSEQYF.